In its sample, the clone carrying this TCR beta chain was seen once. The CDR3 loop spans 20 amino acids. V lost 4 bases, J lost 2 bases, and 19 bases stayed unmatched. Germline CDR1 reads SGDLS; CDR2 reads YYNGEE. The entry originates in a study of blood T cell repertoires in COVID-19. Study processing details: For nucleated cells, counts were estimated from reference gene primer amplification. Only in-frame clones appear in the TCRdb table, and some are missing; sequencing was by immunoSEQ multiplex PCR. V, J and clone size reflect that table, while D and trimming were determined from the DNA. The table shows over 150,000 clones, with approximately 85% occurring only once. Cohort 3 recovery required two negative PCRs, clearance, or symptom resolution.

The specimen sequenced was PBMCs or T cells enriched from blood (not recorded which). This TCR derives from a man aged 35-49 years who had recovered from COVID-19. The rearrangement uses TRBV9 and TRBJ1-3, with 9 bases identical to TRBD1. CDR3 loop: CASSPASGGQGADPGNTIYF. The CDR3 nucleotides read TGTGCCAGCAGCCCGGCGTCAGGGGGACAGGGAGCGGATCCTGGAAACACCATATATTTT.